In its sample, the clone carrying this T cell receptor (beta chain) was seen once. The antigen is unknown. At one end the junction does not follow the germline gene, possibly because of a read error. Repertoires were generated with immunoSEQ multiplex PCR, while TCRdb's copy carries only in-frame clones and drops some. The sample lists some 99,000 clones; roughly 90% were seen once. The data originate from a study of T cell responses to AZD1222 COVID-19 vaccine. Findings and caveats of the study: Repertoires in all cases were sampled only once the peak T cell response had passed. Donor demographics were predominantly white British with a female majority; clonal diversity may be underestimated. Just a handful of AZD1222 recipients tested seropositive at baseline. Targets within unmutated variant regions were reportedly found for nearly half of spike-specific TCRs.

The CDR3 is made up of 15 amino acids. Germline V lookup: CDR1 KGHSH, CDR2 LQKENI. The TCR originated in an adult who received the AZD1222 COVID-19 vaccine. The chain couples TRBV18 to TRBJ2-3, with 7 bases that match TRBD2. Specimen: peripheral blood, collected 28 days after the second AZD1222 dose. The CDR3 region has the DNA TGTGCCAGCGCACCTAGACTAGCAGAAACAGATACGCAGTATTTT. Its protein product is CASAPRLAETDTQYF. Based on the CDR3 plus reference TRBV18 and TRBJ2-3, the full variable domain is NAGVMQNPRHLVRRRGQEARLRCSPMKGHSHVYWYRQLPEEGLKFMVYLQKENIIDESGMPKERFSAEFPKEGPSILRIQQVVRGDSAAYFCASAPRLAETDTQYFGPGTRLTVL.